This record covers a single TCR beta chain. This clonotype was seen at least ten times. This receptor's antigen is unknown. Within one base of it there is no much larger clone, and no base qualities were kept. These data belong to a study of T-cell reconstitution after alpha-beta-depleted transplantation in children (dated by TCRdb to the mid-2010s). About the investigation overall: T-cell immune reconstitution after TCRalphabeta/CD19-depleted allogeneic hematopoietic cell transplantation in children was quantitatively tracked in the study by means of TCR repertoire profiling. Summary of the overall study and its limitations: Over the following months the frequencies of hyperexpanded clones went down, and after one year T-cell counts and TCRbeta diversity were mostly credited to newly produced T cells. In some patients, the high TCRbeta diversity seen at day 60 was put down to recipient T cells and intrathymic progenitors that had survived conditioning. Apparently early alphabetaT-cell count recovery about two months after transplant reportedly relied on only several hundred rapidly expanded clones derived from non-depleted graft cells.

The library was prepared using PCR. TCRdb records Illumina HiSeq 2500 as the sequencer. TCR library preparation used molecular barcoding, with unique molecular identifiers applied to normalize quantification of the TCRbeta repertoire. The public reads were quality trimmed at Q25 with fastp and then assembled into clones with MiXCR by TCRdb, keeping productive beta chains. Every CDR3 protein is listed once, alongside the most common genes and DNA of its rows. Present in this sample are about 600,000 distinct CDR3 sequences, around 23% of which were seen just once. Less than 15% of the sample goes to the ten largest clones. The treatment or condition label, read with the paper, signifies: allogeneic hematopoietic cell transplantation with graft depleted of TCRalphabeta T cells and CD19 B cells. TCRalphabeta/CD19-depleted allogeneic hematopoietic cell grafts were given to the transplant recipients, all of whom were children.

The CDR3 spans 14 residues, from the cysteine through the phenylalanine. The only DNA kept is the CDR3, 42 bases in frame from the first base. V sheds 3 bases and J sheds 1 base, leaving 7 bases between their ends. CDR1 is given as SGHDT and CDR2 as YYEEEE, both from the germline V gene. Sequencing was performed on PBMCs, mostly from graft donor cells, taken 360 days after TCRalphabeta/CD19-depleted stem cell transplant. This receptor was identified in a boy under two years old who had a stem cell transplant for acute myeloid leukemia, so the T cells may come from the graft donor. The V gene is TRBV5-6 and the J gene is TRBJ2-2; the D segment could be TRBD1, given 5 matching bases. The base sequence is TGTGCCAGCAGCTCCACAGGGAACACCGGGGAGCTGTTTTTT. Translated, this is CASSSTGNTGELFF.